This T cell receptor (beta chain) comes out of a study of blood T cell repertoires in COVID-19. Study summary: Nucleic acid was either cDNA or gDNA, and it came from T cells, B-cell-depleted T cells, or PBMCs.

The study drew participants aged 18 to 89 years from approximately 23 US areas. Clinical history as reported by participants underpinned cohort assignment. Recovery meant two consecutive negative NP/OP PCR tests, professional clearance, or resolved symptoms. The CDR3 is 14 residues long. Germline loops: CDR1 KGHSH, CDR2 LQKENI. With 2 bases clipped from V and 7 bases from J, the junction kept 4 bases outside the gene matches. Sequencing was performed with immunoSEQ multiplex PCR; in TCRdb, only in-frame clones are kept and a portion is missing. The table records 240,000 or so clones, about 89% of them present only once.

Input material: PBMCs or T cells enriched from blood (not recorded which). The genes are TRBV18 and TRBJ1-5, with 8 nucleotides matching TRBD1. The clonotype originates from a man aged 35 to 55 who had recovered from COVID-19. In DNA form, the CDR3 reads TGTGCCAGCTCACCAGCGTCAGGGGGCCAGCCCCAGCATTTT. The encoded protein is CASSPASGGQPQHF.